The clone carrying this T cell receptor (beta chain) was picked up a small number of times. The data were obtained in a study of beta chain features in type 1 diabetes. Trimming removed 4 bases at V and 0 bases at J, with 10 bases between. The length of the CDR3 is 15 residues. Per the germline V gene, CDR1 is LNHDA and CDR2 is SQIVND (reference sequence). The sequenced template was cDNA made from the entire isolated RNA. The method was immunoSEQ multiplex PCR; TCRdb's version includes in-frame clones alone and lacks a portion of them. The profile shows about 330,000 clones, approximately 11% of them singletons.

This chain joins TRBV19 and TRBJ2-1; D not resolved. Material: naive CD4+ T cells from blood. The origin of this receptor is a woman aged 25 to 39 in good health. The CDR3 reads CASSTWANSYNEQFF. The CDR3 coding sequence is TGTGCCAGTAGTACCTGGGCTAACTCCTACAATGAGCAGTTCTTC.